This T cell receptor beta chain appears in the sequencing data of a study of blood T cells in healthy people across ages. At the level of the study: Capturing about one barcoded beta molecule per two T cells was achieved by template switching.

The CDR3 runs 16 residues. CDR1 is SGHVS and CDR2 is FNYEAQ in the germline V gene. V was pared by 6 bases and J by 0 bases, with 9 bases of the junction left unmatched. A sample-barcoded 5' primer and a J-beta primer mix were used in a second PCR of about 7 to 12 cycles. One entry per CDR3 protein results from TCRdb running MiXCR on the 5' RACE reads. The repertoire holds 1.5 million to 2 million distinct CDR3 sequences, roughly a third seen once, with about 11% in the top ten. This clonotype occurred many times. This clonotype was obtained from a woman under 40 in good health. The chain employs TRBV7-6 and TRBJ2-5; 8 bases are a match to TRBD1. Sequenced input: blood. CDR3 protein: CASRETGTGHQETQYF. The DNA for the CDR3 is TGTGCCAGCAGAGAAACCGGGACAGGACACCAAGAGACCCAGTACTTC.